These 21 T cell receptor beta chains share one sample of origin, sequenced in a study of cytomegalovirus exposure and HLA in healthy donors. This PCR relied on a set of 60 Vbeta primers and 13 Jbeta primers. Sequenced by immunoSEQ multiplex PCR; TCRdb stores in-frame clones only, minus some. The sample consists of about 150,000 clones, 63% of them appearing once. What was sequenced was PBMCs. These receptors were collected from a woman aged 55-69 years in good health and CMV-seropositive.

The V and J genes are TRBV30 and TRBJ2-1; maybe TRBD2 (6 bases). Trimming shortened V by 1 base and J by 1 base, and 8 bases separated the two germline ends. The CDR3 sequence is 14 residues long. Germline V gene lookup returns CDR1 GTSNPN and CDR2 SVGIG (reference sequence). In nucleotides, the CDR3 is TGTGCCTGGAGTGCGACTAGGTCCTACAATGAGCAGTTCTTC. Protein sequence: CAWSATRSYNEQFF.

The CDR3 DNA follows: TGTGCCAGCAGTGAAGGTTTCAGAACCCGCTATGGCTACACCTTC. Its translation is CASSEGFRTRYGYTF. This chain uses TRBV6-1 with TRBJ1-2; D remains unclear. V was cut by 1 base and J by 4 bases, with 13 bases left in between. This CDR3 comprises 15 residues. Germline V gives CDR1 MNHNS, CDR2 SASEGT.

The chain has TRBV5-1 and TRBJ1-1; D is possibly TRBD1 (6 bases). V lost 3 bases, J lost 1 base, and 10 bases lay in between. The germline V gene has CDR1 SGHRS and CDR2 YFSETQ. The CDR3 runs 14 residues. Here the CDR3 DNA reads TGCGCCAGCAGCTCCCTGGGACAGAACACTGAAGCTTTCTTT. As protein: CASSSLGQNTEAFF.

A few counts support this clone. J is TRBJ1-6 and V is TRBV7-9; no firm D call. The CDR3 sequence is 13 residues long. With 4 bases removed from V and 5 bases from J, the gap between germline ends came to 6 bases. Germline V gene sequence: CDR1 SEHNR, CDR2 FQNEAQ (reference sequence). The CDR3 here is CASSSQDNSPLHF. The CDR3 DNA is TGTGCCAGCAGCTCCCAGGATAATTCACCCCTCCACTTT.

Of note for this clone: Other DNA sequences from this sample encode an identical CDR3 as well. The rearrangement joins TRBV7-3 to TRBJ2-3, with D perhaps matching TRBD1 (5 bases). The germline gives CDR1 SGHTA, CDR2 FQGTGA. This CDR3 comprises 14 residues. Trimming left V 2 bases short and J 2 bases short, with 8 bases between. The CDR3 reads CASSLGASTDTQYF. CDR3 coding DNA: TGTGCCAGCAGCTTAGGGGCCTCCACAGATACGCAGTATTTT.

The chain links TRBV5-1 to TRBJ2-7, with a tentative D call TRBD1 (5 bases). The CDR3 runs to 14 residues. Trimming cost V 3 bases and J 4 bases, with 14 bases left between them. Germline V CDR1 and CDR2: SGHRS, YFSETQ. CDR3 sequence (DNA): TGCGCCAGCAGCTGGGGCCCAGGTGTGTACGAGCAGTACTTC. Residues: CASSWGPGVYEQYF.

This chain links TRBV25-1 with TRBJ2-3; 12 positions match TRBD2. The CDR3 consists of 17 residues. The J segment lost 3 bases and the V segment lost 3 bases, leaving 7 bases of the junction unmatched. Germline CDR1 MGHDK, CDR2 SYGVNS. The CDR3 protein is CASSDWGLAGITDTQYF. The CDR3, as DNA: TGTGCCAGCAGTGATTGGGGACTAGCGGGTATTACAGATACGCAGTATTTT. The whole variable domain, remainder taken from reference TRBV25-1 and TRBJ2-3, is EADIYQTPRYLVIGTGKKITLECSQTMGHDKMYWYQQDPGMELHLIHYSYGVNSTEKGDLSSESTVSRIRTEHFPLTLESARPSHTSQYLCASSDWGLAGITDTQYFGPGTRLTVL.

The gene calls are TRBV5-1 and TRBJ2-1; 10 nucleotides match TRBD2. In germline, CDR1 is SGHRS, CDR2 YFSETQ. The J segment lost 1 base and the V segment lost 0 bases, leaving 7 bases of the junction unmatched. The CDR3 spans 18 residues. This chain's CDR3 is CASSLVPSGRVSYNEQFF. The CDR3 coding sequence is TGCGCCAGCAGCTTGGTTCCTAGCGGGAGAGTATCCTACAATGAGCAGTTCTTC.

This chain uses TRBV7-2 with TRBJ2-1; 7 bases agree with TRBD2. Germline CDR1 reads SGHTA; CDR2 reads FQGNSA. The V and J ends lost 6 bases and 5 bases, in that order; junction bases with no gene match: 10. There are 15 residues in the CDR3. CDR3 residues: CASSLTSAVHNEQFF. CDR3 sequence (DNA): TGTGCCAGCAGTCTCACTAGCGCTGTCCACAATGAGCAGTTCTTC.

The chain links TRBV18 to TRBJ1-5; no definite D call. Germline V gene data show CDR1 as KGHSH and CDR2 as LQKENI. V was shortened by 2 bases and J by 3 bases, with 8 bases between the two germline ends. This CDR3 has 14 residues. CDR3 nucleotides: TGTGCCAGCTCACCAAACCCGGTCAATCAGCCCCAGCATTTT. Residues: CASSPNPVNQPQHF.

V is TRBV11-2 and J is TRBJ2-1; maybe TRBD2 (6 bases). The CDR3 consists of 15 residues. V was cut by 5 bases and J by 6 bases, with 17 bases left in between. Germline loops: CDR1 SGHAT, CDR2 FQNNGV. This chain's CDR3 is CASSPRDPVPNEQFF. In DNA, the CDR3 is TGTGCCAGCAGCCCGCGGGACCCAGTCCCCAATGAGCAGTTCTTC.

This clone occurred a few times. This sequence joins TRBV5-5 and TRBJ2-3; TRBD2 agrees at 8 bases. The CDR3 is made up of 15 amino acids. The V and J ends lost 5 bases and 0 bases, in that order; junction bases with no gene match: 5. The germline gives CDR1 SGHKS, CDR2 YYEKEE (reference sequence). The CDR3 loop is CASRILAGSTDTQYF. CDR3 sequence (DNA): TGTGCCAGCAGAATATTAGCGGGAAGCACAGATACGCAGTATTTT.

This chain uses TRBV4-3 with TRBJ1-4; 7 bases are shared with TRBD1. Germline values: CDR1 LGHNA, CDR2 YSLEER. CDR3 length: 17 residues. J gave up 8 bases and V 0 bases, and 12 bases lay outside the gene matches. CDR3 region: CASSQDPVGQWAEKLFF. In nucleotides, the CDR3 is TGCGCCAGCAGCCAAGATCCGGTGGGACAGTGGGCGGAAAAACTGTTTTTT.

The rearrangement joins TRBV13 to TRBJ2-7; TRBD1 aligns across 8 bases. V gave up 5 bases and J gave up 6 bases; unmatched junction bases: 9. The germline V gene has CDR1 PRHDT and CDR2 FYEKMQ (reference sequence). The CDR3 spans 14 residues. CDR3 amino acids: CASSPSRGPSEQYF. CDR3 nucleotides: TGTGCCAGCAGCCCATCCAGGGGGCCAAGCGAGCAGTACTTC.

Only a few counts were recorded for this clone. This sequence joins TRBV15 and TRBJ1-2; 8 bases are shared with TRBD1. V shed 4 bases and J 8 bases; nucleotides not matched to a gene: 9. CDR1 is LNHNV, CDR2 YYDKDF, per germline (reference sequence). The CDR3 consists of 14 residues. CDR3 DNA sequence: TGTGCCACCAGCACCCCAGGGGGCTTCGTAGGCTACACCTTC. As protein: CATSTPGGFVGYTF.

V is TRBV18 and J is TRBJ2-7; 8 bases fit TRBD1. V shed 0 bases and J 2 bases; nucleotides not matched to a gene: 3. The CDR3 extends over 15 amino acids. Germline CDR1 and CDR2: KGHSH and LQKENI. The CDR3 DNA is TGTGCCAGCTCACCACCAACAGGGGGGACCTACGAGCAGTACTTC. This sequence encodes CASSPPTGGTYEQYF.

This chain uses TRBV4-3 with TRBJ2-5; 7 positions agree with TRBD1. CDR3 length: 15 amino acids. V lost 3 bases and J lost 5; bases outside the gene matches: 9. The germline V gene encodes CDR1 LGHNA and CDR2 YSLEER. The CDR3 here is CASSQVDREWETQYF. In nucleotides, the CDR3 is TGCGCCAGCAGCCAGGTCGACAGGGAATGGGAGACCCAGTACTTC.

This clone was counted only a few times. The chain employs TRBV30 and TRBJ1-3; 7 bases line up with TRBD1. Germline trimming cut 2 bases from V and 3 bases from J; bases unmatched to any gene: 7. This CDR3 has 15 amino acids. Germline loops: CDR1 GTSNPN, CDR2 SVGIG (reference sequence). The DNA of the CDR3 is TGTGCCTGGAGTCGTGACAGGGAAGTTGGAAACACCATATATTTT. Its translation: CAWSRDREVGNTIYF.

This clone appeared many times. The chain joins TRBV7-2 to TRBJ2-1; tentative D call: TRBD2 (5 bases). This CDR3 comprises 13 residues. V was clipped by 9 bases and J by 2 bases, with 11 bases between them. Germline assignment: CDR1 SGHTA and CDR2 FQGNSA. DNA for the CDR3: TGTGCCAGTGTCAGCGGAACCTACAATGAGCAGTTCTTC. Translated, it gives CASVSGTYNEQFF.

The chain uses TRBV5-6 and TRBJ2-7; TRBD1 matches at 10 bases. CDR1 and CDR2 from the germline V gene are SGHDT and YYEEEE. Unmatched junction bases numbered 9, after V lost 4 bases and J lost 5 bases. The length of the CDR3 is 15 residues. Written as DNA, the CDR3 is TGTGCCAGCAGCCAGACAGGGGGCGAAAAAGACGAGCAGTACTTC. Translating gives CASSQTGGEKDEQYF.

The V gene is TRBV5-1, the J gene TRBJ2-1; 10 bases line up with TRBD2. This CDR3 has 16 residues. J was trimmed by 7 bases and V by 0 bases; bases with no gene match: 7. Germline values: CDR1 SGHRS, CDR2 YFSETQ. The DNA for the CDR3 is TGCGCCAGCAGCTTGGAAGGAGCGGGAGGGCCAAATGAGCAGTTCTTC. This translates into CASSLEGAGGPNEQFF.